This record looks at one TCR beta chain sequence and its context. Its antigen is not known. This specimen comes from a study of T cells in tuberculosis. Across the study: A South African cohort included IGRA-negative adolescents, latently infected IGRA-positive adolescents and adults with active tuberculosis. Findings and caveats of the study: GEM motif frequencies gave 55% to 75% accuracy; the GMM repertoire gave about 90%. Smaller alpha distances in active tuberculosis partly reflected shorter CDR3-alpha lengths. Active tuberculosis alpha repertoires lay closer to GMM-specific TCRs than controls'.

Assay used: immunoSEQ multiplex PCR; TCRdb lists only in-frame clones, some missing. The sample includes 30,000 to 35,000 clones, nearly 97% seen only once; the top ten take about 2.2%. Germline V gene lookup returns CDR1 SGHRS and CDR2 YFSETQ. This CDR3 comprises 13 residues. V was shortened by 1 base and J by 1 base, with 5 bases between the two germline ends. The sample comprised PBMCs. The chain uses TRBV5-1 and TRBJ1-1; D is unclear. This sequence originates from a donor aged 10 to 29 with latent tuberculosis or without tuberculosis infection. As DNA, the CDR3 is TGCGCCAGCAGCTTGAGCGCGAACACTGAAGCTTTCTTT. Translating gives CASSLSANTEAFF.